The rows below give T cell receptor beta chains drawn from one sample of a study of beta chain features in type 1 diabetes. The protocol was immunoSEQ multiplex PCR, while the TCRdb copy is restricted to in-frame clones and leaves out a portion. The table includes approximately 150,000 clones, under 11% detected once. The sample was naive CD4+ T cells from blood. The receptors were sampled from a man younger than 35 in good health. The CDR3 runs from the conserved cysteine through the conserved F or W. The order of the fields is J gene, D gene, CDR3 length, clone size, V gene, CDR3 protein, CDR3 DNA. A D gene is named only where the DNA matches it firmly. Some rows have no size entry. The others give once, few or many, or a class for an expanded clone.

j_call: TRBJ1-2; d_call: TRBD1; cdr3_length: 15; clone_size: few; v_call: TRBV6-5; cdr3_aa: CASSSTTGVGYGYTF; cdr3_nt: TGTGCCAGCAGTTCCACGACAGGGGTCGGGTATGGCTACACCTTC
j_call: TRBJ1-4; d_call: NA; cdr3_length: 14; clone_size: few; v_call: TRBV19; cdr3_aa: CASSTGATNEKLFF; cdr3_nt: TGTGCCAGTAGCACCGGGGCAACTAATGAAAAACTGTTTTTT
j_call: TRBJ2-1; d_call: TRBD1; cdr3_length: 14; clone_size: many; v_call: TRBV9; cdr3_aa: CARTDRGAYNEQFF; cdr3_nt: TGTGCCAGGACCGACAGGGGGGCATACAATGAGCAGTTCTTC
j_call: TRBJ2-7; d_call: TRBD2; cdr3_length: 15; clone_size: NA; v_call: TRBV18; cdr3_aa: CASSPIGAGVYEQYF; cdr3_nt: TGTGCCAGCTCACCAATAGGAGCGGGGGTTTACGAGCAGTACTTC
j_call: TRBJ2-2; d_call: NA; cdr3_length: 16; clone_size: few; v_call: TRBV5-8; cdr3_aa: CASSFRGHTLTGELFF; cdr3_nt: TGTGCCAGCAGCTTTCGGGGACACACCCTCACCGGGGAGCTGTTTTTT
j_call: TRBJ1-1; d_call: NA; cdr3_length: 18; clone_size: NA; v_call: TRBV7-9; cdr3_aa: CASSPIGGRGGPDTEAFF; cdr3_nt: TGTGCCAGCAGCCCCATTGGGGGACGGGGGGGCCCGGACACTGAAGCTTTCTTT
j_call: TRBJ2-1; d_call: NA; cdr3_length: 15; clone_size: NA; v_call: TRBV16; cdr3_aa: CASSPSSSSYNEQFF; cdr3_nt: TGTGCCAGCAGCCCATCCTCGAGCTCCTACAATGAGCAGTTCTTC
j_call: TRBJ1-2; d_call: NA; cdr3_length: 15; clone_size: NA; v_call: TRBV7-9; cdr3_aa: CASSSPGFGDSGYTF; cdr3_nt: TGTGCCAGCAGCTCACCAGGGTTCGGTGATAGTGGCTACACCTTC
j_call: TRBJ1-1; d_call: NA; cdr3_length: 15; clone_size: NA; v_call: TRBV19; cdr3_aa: CASSRYQGLGTEAFF; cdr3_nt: TGTGCCAGTAGTAGATACCAGGGGCTTGGTACTGAAGCTTTCTTT
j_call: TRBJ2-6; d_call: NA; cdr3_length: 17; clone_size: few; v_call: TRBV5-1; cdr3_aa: CASSDRRGDSGANVLTF; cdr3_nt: TGCGCCAGCAGCGATCGCAGGGGGGATTCTGGGGCCAACGTCCTGACTTTC
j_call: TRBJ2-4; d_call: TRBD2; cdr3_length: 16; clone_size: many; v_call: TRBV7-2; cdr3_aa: CASSPLAGLAKNIQYF; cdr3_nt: TGTGCCAGCAGCCCACTAGCGGGGCTAGCCAAAAACATTCAGTACTTC
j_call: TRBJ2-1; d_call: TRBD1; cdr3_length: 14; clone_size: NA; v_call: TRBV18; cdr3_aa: CASSPKDRGNEQFF; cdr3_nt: TGTGCCAGCTCACCAAAGGACAGGGGCAATGAGCAGTTCTTC
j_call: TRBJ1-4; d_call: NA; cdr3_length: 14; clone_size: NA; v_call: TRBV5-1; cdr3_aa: CASSLLGGNEKLFF; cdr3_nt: TGCGCCAGCAGCTTGTTGGGGGGGAATGAAAAACTGTTTTTT
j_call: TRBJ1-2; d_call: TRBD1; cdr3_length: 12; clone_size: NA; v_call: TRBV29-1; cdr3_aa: CSARDSPYGYTF; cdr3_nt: TGCAGCGCGAGGGACAGCCCCTATGGCTACACCTTC
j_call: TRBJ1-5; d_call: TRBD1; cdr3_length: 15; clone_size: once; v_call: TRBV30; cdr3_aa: CAWSGTGGTNQPQHF; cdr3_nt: TGTGCCTGGAGTGGGACAGGGGGAACCAATCAGCCCCAGCATTTT
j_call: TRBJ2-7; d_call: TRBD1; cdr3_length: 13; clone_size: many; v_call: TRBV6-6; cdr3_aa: CASSQGQVYEQYF; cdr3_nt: TGTGCCAGCAGTCAAGGACAGGTCTACGAGCAGTACTTC
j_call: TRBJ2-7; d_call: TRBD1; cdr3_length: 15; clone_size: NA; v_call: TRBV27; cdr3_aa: CASSSQTGGPYEQYF; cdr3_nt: TGTGCCAGCAGTTCCCAGACAGGGGGCCCCTACGAGCAGTACTTC
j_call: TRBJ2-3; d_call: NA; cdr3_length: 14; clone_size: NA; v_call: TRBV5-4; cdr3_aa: CASWLELNADTQYF; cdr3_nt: TGTGCCAGCTGGCTAGAACTAAACGCAGATACGCAGTATTTT
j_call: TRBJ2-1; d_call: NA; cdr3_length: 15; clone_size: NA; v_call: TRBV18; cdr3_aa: CASSRQGGPYNEQFF; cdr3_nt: TGTGCCAGCTCACGCCAGGGTGGACCCTACAATGAGCAGTTCTTC
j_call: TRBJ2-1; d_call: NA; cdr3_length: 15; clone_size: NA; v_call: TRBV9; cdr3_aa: CASSGQLGMNNEQFF; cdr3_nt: TGTGCCAGCAGCGGACAGTTGGGGATGAACAATGAGCAGTTCTTC
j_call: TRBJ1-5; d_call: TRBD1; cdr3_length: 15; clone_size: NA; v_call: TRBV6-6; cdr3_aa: CASSTGQGGNQPQHF; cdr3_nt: TGTGCCAGCAGTACGGGACAGGGGGGCAATCAGCCCCAGCATTTT
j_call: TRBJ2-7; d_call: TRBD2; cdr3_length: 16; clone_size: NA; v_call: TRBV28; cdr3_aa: CASSSPSGGASYEQYF; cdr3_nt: TGTGCCAGCAGTTCCCCCAGCGGGGGGGCCTCCTACGAGCAGTACTTC
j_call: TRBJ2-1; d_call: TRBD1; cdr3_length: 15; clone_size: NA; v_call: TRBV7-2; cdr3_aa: CASSLEAGGLNEQFF; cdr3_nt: TGTGCCAGCAGCTTAGAGGCAGGGGGCCTAAATGAGCAGTTCTTC
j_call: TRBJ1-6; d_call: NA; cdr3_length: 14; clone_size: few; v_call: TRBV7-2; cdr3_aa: CASRQTSYNSPLHF; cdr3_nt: TGTGCCAGCAGGCAGACATCCTATAATTCACCCCTCCACTTT
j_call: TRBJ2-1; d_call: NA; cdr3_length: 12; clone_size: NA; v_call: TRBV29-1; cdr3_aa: CSVASTGIYQFF; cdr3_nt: TGCAGCGTTGCTAGCACAGGGATTTATCAGTTCTTC
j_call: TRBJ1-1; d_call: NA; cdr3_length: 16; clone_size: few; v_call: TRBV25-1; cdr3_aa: CASSDAPGVVNTEAFF; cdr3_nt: TGTGCCAGCAGTGATGCCCCGGGAGTCGTGAACACTGAAGCTTTCTTT
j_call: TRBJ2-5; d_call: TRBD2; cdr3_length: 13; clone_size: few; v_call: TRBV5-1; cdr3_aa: CASSFPGGETQYF; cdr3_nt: TGCGCCAGCAGCTTCCCGGGAGGGGAGACCCAGTACTTC
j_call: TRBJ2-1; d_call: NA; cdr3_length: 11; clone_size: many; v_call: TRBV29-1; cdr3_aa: CSAPGYNEQFF; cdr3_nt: TGCAGCGCCCCGGGATACAATGAGCAGTTCTTC
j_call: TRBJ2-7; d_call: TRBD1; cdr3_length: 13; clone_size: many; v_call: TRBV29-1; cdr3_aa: CSAGGTGKYEQYF; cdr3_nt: TGCAGCGCGGGCGGGACAGGAAAGTACGAGCAGTACTTC
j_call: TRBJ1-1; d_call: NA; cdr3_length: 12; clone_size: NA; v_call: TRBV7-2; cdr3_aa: CASSLVGLEAFF; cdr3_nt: TGTGCCAGCAGCTTAGTTGGACTTGAAGCTTTCTTT
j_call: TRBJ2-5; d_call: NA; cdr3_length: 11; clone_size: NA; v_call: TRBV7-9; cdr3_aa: CASSSQETQYF; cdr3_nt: TGTGCCAGCAGCTCACAAGAGACCCAGTACTTC
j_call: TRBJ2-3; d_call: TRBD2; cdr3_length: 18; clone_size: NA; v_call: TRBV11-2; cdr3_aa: CASSLGRWSGVSTDTQYF; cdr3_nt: TGTGCCAGCAGCTTAGGGCGGTGGAGCGGGGTAAGCACAGATACGCAGTATTTT
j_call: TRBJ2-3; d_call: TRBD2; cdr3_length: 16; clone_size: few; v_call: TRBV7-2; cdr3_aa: CASSLGSGGATDTQYF; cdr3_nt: TGTGCCAGCAGCTTAGGGTCGGGGGGGGCCACAGATACGCAGTATTTT
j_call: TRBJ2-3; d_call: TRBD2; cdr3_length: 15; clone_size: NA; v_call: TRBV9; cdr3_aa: CASSVGAGGQDTQYF; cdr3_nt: TGTGCCAGCAGCGTAGGAGCGGGGGGGCAAGATACGCAGTATTTT
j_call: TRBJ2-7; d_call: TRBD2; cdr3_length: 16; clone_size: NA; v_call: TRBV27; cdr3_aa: CASSLYASGSSYEQYF; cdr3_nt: TGTGCCAGCAGTTTATATGCTAGCGGGAGCTCCTACGAGCAGTACTTC
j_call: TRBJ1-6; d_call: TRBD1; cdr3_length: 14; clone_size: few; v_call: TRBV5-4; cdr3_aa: CASSSQGVDSPLHF; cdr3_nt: TGTGCCAGCAGCTCACAGGGGGTAGATTCACCCCTCCACTTT
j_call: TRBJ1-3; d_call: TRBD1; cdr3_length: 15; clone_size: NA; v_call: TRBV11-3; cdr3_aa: CASSSTGEAGNTIYF; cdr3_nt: TGTGCCAGCAGCTCGACAGGGGAGGCTGGAAACACCATATATTTT
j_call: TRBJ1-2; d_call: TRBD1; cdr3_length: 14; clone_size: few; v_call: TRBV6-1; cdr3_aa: CASGQGATNYGYTF; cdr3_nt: TGTGCCAGTGGACAGGGGGCGACTAACTATGGCTACACCTTC
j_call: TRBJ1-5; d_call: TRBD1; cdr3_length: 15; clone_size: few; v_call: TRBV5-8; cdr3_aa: CASSFRQGINQPQHF; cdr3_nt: TGTGCCAGCAGCTTCCGACAGGGGATCAATCAGCCCCAGCATTTT
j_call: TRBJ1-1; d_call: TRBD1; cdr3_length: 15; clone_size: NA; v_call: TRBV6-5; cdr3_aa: CASRSPGQGVTEAFF; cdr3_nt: TGTGCCAGCAGATCACCGGGACAGGGCGTCACTGAAGCTTTCTTT
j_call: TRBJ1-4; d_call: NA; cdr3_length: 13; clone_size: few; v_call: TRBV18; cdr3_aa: CASSPPSNEKLFF; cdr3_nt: TGTGCCAGCTCACCACCATCGAATGAAAAACTGTTTTTT
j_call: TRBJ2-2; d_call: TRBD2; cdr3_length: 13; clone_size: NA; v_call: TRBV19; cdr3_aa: CASKRGGSGELFF; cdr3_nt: TGTGCCAGTAAGCGGGGAGGTTCCGGGGAGCTGTTTTTT
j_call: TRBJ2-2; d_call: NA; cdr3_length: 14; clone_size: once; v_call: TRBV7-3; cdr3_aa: CASSVDRWARELFF; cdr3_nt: TGTGCCAGCAGCGTCGACAGGTGGGCCCGGGAGCTGTTTTTT
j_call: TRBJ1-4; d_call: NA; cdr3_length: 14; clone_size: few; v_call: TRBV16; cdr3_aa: CASSSGAFNEKLFF; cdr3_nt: TGTGCCAGCAGCTCAGGGGCATTCAATGAAAAACTGTTTTTT
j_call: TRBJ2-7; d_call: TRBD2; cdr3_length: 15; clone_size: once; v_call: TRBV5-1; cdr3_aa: CASSLAGTSSLEQYF; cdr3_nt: TGCGCCAGCAGCTTGGCCGGGACTAGCTCGCTCGAGCAGTACTTC
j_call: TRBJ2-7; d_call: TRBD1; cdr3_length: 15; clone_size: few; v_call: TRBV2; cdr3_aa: CASNGQGWGPYEQYF; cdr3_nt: TGTGCCAGCAATGGACAGGGATGGGGTCCCTACGAGCAGTACTTC
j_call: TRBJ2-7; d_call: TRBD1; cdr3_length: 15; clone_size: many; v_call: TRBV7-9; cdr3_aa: CASSQGQGLLYEQYF; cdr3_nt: TGTGCCAGCAGCCAGGGACAGGGGTTGTTGTACGAGCAGTACTTC
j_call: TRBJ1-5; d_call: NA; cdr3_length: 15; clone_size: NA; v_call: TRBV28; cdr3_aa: CASSTPGVLNQPQHF; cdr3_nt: TGTGCCAGCAGTACCCCGGGAGTACTCAATCAGCCCCAGCATTTT
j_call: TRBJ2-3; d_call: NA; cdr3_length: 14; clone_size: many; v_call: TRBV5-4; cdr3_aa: CASSLGQGADTQYF; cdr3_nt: TGTGCCAGCAGCTTGGGGCAGGGCGCAGATACGCAGTATTTT
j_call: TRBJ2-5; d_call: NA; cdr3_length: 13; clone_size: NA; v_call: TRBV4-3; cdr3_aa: CASSRDRSGTQYF; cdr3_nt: TGCGCCAGCAGCCGCGACAGGTCCGGGACCCAGTACTTC
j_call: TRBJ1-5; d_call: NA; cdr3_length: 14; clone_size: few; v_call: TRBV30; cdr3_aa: CAWSFGGAGQPQHF; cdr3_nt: TGTGCCTGGAGCTTTGGGGGGGCAGGCCAGCCCCAGCATTTT